The 21 T cell receptor beta chains below come from one sample, sequenced in a study of CD8+ T cells in alopecia areata. As for treatment: oral pan-JAK inhibitor, 5-10 mg twice daily. After isolation, RNA underwent reverse transcription to generate cDNA as the sequencing template. The table came from immunoSEQ multiplex PCR; TCRdb's copy has only in-frame clones and leaves some out. Here the sample spans some 110,000 clones, roughly 50% being singletons. Specimen: CD8+ T cells sorted from blood, collected at week 24, from a patient treated with tofacitinib. The origin of the receptors is a human donor with alopecia areata.

With respect to this clone: At one boundary the junction diverges from the germline segment, which might be a read error. This chain joins TRBV7-8 and TRBJ2-5, with TRBD2 identical over 10 bases. The CDR3 loop spans 15 amino acids. Germline V gene data show CDR1 as SGHVS and CDR2 as FQNEAQ. CDR3 amino acids: CASSQERGGQEAQYF. CDR3 DNA sequence: TGCGCCAGCAGCCAGGAGCGGGGGGGACAAGAGGCCCAGTACTTC. The variable domain in full, completed from reference TRBV7-8 and TRBJ2-5, reads GAGVSQSPRYKVAKRGQDVALRCDPISGHVSLFWYQQALGQGPEFLTYFQNEAQLDKSGLPSDRFFAERPEGSVSTLKIQRTQQEDSAVYLCASSQERGGQEAQYFGPGTRLLVL.

The genes are TRBV7-9 and TRBJ2-3; no clear D. The length of the CDR3 is 15 residues. V was shortened by 2 bases and J by 7 bases, with 16 bases between the two germline ends. CDR1 SEHNR and CDR2 FQNEAQ come from the germline V gene (reference sequence). The CDR3 spells CASSLSKGILNTQYF. CDR3 nucleotides: TGTGCCAGCAGCTTAAGTAAAGGAATATTGAATACGCAGTATTTT.

V usage is TRBV29-1 and J usage is TRBJ2-2, with 10 positions matching TRBD1. CDR3 length equals 13 residues. Germline values: CDR1 SQVTM, CDR2 ANQGSEA. J lost 5 bases, V lost 7 bases, and 4 bases had no gene match. CDR3 amino acids: CSAGTGDTGELFF. The DNA for the CDR3 is TGCAGCGCCGGGACAGGGGATACCGGGGAGCTGTTTTTT.

Points on this clone: A read error may produce the germline difference seen at one junction end. This chain joins TRBV6-6 and TRBJ2-4; TRBD2 aligns across 11 bases. The germline gives CDR1 MNHNY, CDR2 SVGAGI (reference sequence). This CDR3 region has 16 residues. The CDR3 loop is CASSYSSGGAKNIQYF. The CDR3 DNA sequence: TGTGCCAGCAGCTACTCTAGCGGGGGGGCCAAAAACATTCAGTACTTC.

This chain joins TRBV4-3 and TRBJ1-4; no reliable D call. CDR1 and CDR2 from the germline V gene are LGHNA and YSLEER. The CDR3 runs to 15 residues. The V gene lost 5 bases and the J gene lost 3 bases, with 13 bases spanning the gap. The CDR3 here is CASSYYSAANEKLFF. CDR3 nucleotides: TGCGCCAGCAGCTACTACAGCGCTGCTAATGAAAAACTGTTTTTT.

This chain joins TRBV5-4 and TRBJ1-2; 10 nucleotides line up with TRBD1. The ends lost 4 bases at V and 4 bases at J; junction bases unmatched: 4. The CDR3 spans 14 residues. The germline CDR1 and CDR2 sequences are SGHNT and YYREEE (reference sequence). DNA for the CDR3: TGTGCCAGCAGCCCTGGGACAGGGGTCTATGGCTACACCTTC. Its translation: CASSPGTGVYGYTF.

The V call is TRBV7-9, the J call TRBJ1-2; D not certain. The CDR3 sequence is 12 residues long. The V gene lost 5 bases and the J gene lost 1 base, with 5 bases spanning the gap. The germline V gene has CDR1 SEHNR and CDR2 FQNEAQ (reference sequence). This CDR3 reads CASSIDNYGYTF. The DNA for the CDR3 is TGTGCCAGCAGCATTGATAACTATGGCTACACCTTC.

This clone has a handful of counts. The chain uses TRBV7-9 and TRBJ2-5; the D gene is possibly TRBD2 (7 bases). The CDR3 length is 16 residues. Germline V CDR1 and CDR2: SEHNR, FQNEAQ (reference sequence). V lost 5 bases to trimming and J lost 4 bases, with 20 bases between them. The CDR3 bases are TGTGCCAGCAGCCTACTCGCCGGAGGGGGGGGAGAGACCCAGTACTTC. Amino acids: CASSLLAGGGGETQYF.

This clone is a singleton in its sample. The rearrangement uses TRBV4-3 and TRBJ2-2, with D unresolved. CDR1 LGHNA and CDR2 YSLEER come from the germline V gene. V lost 1 base to trimming and J lost 4 bases, with 7 bases between them. The length of the CDR3 is 14 residues. The CDR3 region has the DNA TGCGCCAGCAGCCAAGCTCCAGCCACCGGGGAGCTGTTTTTT. This translates into CASSQAPATGELFF.

The rearrangement links TRBV7-2 to TRBJ1-2, with 7 bases identical to TRBD1. Germline V CDR1 and CDR2: SGHTA, FQGNSA. Unmatched junction bases numbered 14, after V lost 4 bases and J lost 3 bases. There are 17 residues in the CDR3. The CDR3 is CASSSDQRTGVYYGYTF. Here the CDR3 DNA reads TGTGCCAGCAGCTCAGACCAACGGACAGGAGTTTACTATGGCTACACCTTC.

In its sample, this clone was seen a few times. V and J are TRBV10-3 and TRBJ2-1; TRBD1 might be the D (6 bases). Germline V gene sequence: CDR1 ENHRY, CDR2 SYGVKD. This CDR3 contains 13 residues. The ends were cut back, 4 bases at V and 2 bases at J, with 6 bases in the middle. CDR3 residues: CAISGDTYNEQFF. The CDR3, as DNA: TGTGCCATCAGTGGGGACACCTACAATGAGCAGTTCTTC.

The chain links TRBV14 to TRBJ1-2; TRBD1 might be the D (5 bases). The length of the CDR3 is 13 residues. Germline CDR1 is SGHDN and CDR2 is FVKESK. Trimming pared 1 base from V and 3 bases from J, leaving 6 bases between. CDR3 DNA sequence: TGTGCCAGCAGCCAAGCAGGGTACTATGGCTACACCTTC. Translating it yields CASSQAGYYGYTF.

The genes are TRBV6-6 and TRBJ2-1; D is uncertain. Per the germline V gene, CDR1 is MNHNY and CDR2 is SVGAGI (reference sequence). This CDR3 comprises 14 residues. V was shortened by 6 bases and J by 0 bases, with 9 bases between the two germline ends. For the CDR3, the DNA is TGTGCCAGCAGCCCACTTAGCTCCTACAATGAGCAGTTCTTC. Translating gives CASSPLSSYNEQFF.

V is TRBV27 and J is TRBJ1-2; D is undetermined. V shed 5 bases and J shed 8 bases, with 15 bases lying between them. This CDR3 comprises 13 residues. Germline CDR1 and CDR2: MNHEY and SMNVEV (reference sequence). CDR3 nucleotides: TGTGCCAGCAGTCCATGGGCTGGGCAGGGCTACACCTTC. Its translation: CASSPWAGQGYTF.

The gene calls are TRBV11-2 and TRBJ2-7; D is unclear. V lost 0 bases and J lost 2, with 8 bases in between. Germline V gene data show CDR1 as SGHAT and CDR2 as FQNNGV. This CDR3 has 14 amino acids. CDR3 nucleotide sequence: TGTGCCAGCAGCTTAGACCCGTCTGCCTACGAGCAGTACTTC. Translated, it gives CASSLDPSAYEQYF.

The chain employs TRBV7-9 and TRBJ2-5, with D possibly TRBD1 on 6 matching bases. Germline V gives CDR1 SEHNR, CDR2 FQNEAQ (reference sequence). CDR3 length: 14 residues. Trimming left V 7 bases short and J 1 base short, with 13 bases between. In DNA form, the CDR3 reads TGTGCCAGCAATACAGGGCGCCTCCAAGAGACCCAGTACTTC. The encoded protein is CASNTGRLQETQYF.

The chain is built from TRBV29-1 and TRBJ2-1; D perhaps matches TRBD1 (6 bases). Germline CDR1 SQVTM, CDR2 ANQGSEA. Trimming took 8 bases from V and 5 from J, leaving 19 bases between them. This CDR3 contains 14 residues. CDR3 loop: CSFCPGTPNNEQFF. The CDR3 coding sequence is TGCAGCTTTTGCCCCGGGACACCAAACAATGAGCAGTTCTTC.

This chain connects TRBV5-4 to TRBJ2-7; perhaps TRBD1 as D (6 bases). The CDR3 extends over 13 amino acids. Looked up from germline, CDR1 is SGHNT and CDR2 is YYREEE (reference sequence). With 1 base removed from V and 3 bases from J, the gap between germline ends came to 8 bases. CDR3 nucleotides: TGTGCCAGCAGCTTGAGGACAGACTACGAGCAGTACTTC. This codes for CASSLRTDYEQYF.

The genes are TRBV27 and TRBJ1-4, with D possibly TRBD1 on 6 matching bases. This CDR3 has 14 amino acids. The V and J ends lost 7 bases and 5 bases respectively, with 14 bases between them. The germline gives CDR1 MNHEY, CDR2 SMNVEV (reference sequence). In DNA, the CDR3 is TGTGCCAGCACCTCGACAGGCTCGAATGAAAAACTGTTTTTT. Translated, it gives CASTSTGSNEKLFF.

The genes are TRBV7-9 and TRBJ2-2, with D possibly being TRBD2 (6 bases). V was trimmed by 8 bases and J by 3 bases, leaving 10 bases between them. CDR1 and CDR2 from the germline V gene are SEHNR and FQNEAQ (reference sequence). The CDR3 extends over 13 amino acids. CDR3 loop: CASWASDTGELFF. The CDR3 DNA reads TGTGCCAGCTGGGCTAGCGACACCGGGGAGCTGTTTTTT. Supplemented by reference TRBV7-9 and TRBJ2-2, the full variable domain reads DTGVSQNPRHKITKRGQNVTFRCDPISEHNRLYWYRQTLGQGPEFLTYFQNEAQLEKSRLLSDRFSAERPKGSFSTLEIQRTEQGDSAMYLCASWASDTGELFFGEGSRLTVL.

This clone was observed once. The chain carries TRBV13 and TRBJ2-6, with TRBD2 as a possible D gene (5 bases). Per the germline V gene, CDR1 is PRHDT and CDR2 is FYEKMQ (reference sequence). There are 18 residues in the CDR3. Trimming cost V 0 bases and J 0 bases, with 12 bases left between them. In nucleotides, the CDR3 is TGTGCCAGCAGCTTAGGGTGGGAGAGCTCCTCTGGGGCCAACGTCCTGACTTTC. Amino acid sequence: CASSLGWESSSGANVLTF. The complete variable domain, with remaining parts taken from reference TRBV13 and TRBJ2-6, reads AAGVIQSPRHLIKEKRETATLKCYPIPRHDTVYWYQQGPGQDPQFLISFYEKMQSDKGSIPDRFSAQQFSDYHSELNMSSLELGDSALYFCASSLGWESSSGANVLTFGAGSRLTVL.